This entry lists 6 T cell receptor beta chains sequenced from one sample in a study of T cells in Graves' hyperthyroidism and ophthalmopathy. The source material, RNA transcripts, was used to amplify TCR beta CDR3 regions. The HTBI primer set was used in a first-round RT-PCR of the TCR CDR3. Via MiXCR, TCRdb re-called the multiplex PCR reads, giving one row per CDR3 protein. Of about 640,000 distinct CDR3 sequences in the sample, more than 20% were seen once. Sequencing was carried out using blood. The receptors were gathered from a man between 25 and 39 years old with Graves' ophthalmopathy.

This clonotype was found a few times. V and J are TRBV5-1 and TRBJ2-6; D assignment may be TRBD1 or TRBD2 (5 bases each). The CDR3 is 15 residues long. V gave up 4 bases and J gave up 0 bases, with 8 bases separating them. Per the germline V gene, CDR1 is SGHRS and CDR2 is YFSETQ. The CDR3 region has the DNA TGCGCCAGCAGCCGGGACCTCTCTGGGGCCAACGTCCTGACTTTC. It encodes CASSRDLSGANVLTF.

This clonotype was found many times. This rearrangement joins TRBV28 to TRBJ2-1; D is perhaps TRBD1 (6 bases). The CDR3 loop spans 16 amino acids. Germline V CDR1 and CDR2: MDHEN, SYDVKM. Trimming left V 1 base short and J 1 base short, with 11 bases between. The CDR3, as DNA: TGTGCCAGCAGTTTATCCAGGGGTCCTTCCTACAATGAGCAGTTCTTC. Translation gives CASSLSRGPSYNEQFF.

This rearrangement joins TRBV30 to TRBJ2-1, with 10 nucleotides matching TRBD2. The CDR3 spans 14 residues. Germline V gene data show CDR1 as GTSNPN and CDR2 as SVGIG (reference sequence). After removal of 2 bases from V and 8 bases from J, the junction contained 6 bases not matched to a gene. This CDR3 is CAWSRLAGVYEQFF. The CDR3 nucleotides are TGTGCCTGGAGTAGGCTAGCGGGAGTCTATGAGCAGTTCTTC.

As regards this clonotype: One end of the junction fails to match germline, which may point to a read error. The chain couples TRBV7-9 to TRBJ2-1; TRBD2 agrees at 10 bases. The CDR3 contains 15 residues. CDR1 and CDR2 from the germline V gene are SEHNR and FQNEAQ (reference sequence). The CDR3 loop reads CASSLTSGKDNEQSF. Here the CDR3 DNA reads TGTGCCAGCAGCCTAACTAGCGGGAAAGACAATGAGCAGTCCTTC. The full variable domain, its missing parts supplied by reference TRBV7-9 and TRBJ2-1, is DTGVSQNPRHKITKRGQNVTFRCDPISEHNRLYWYRQTLGQGPEFLTYFQNEAQLEKSRLLSDRFSAERPKGSFSTLEIQRTEQGDSAMYLCASSLTSGKDNEQSFGPGTRLTVL.

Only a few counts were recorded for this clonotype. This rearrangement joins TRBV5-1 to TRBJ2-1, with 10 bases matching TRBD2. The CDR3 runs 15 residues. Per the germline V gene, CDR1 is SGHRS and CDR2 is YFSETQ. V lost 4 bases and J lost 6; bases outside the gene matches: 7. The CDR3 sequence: CASSRAGGPRNEQFF. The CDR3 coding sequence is TGCGCCAGCAGCCGAGCGGGAGGGCCCCGCAATGAGCAGTTCTTC. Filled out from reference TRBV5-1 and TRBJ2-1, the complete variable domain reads KAGVTQTPRYLIKTRGQQVTLSCSPISGHRSVSWYQQTPGQGLQFLFEYFSETQRNKGNFPGRFSGRQFSNSRSEMNVSTLELGDSALYLCASSRAGGPRNEQFFGPGTRLTVL.

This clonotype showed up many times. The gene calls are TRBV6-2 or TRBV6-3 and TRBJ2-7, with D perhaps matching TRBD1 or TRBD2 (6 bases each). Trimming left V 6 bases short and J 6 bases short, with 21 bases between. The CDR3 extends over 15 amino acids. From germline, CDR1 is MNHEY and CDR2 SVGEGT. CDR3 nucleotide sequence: TGTGCCAGCAGCCGGGGAGGCACAGGGCGCGGCGAGCAGTACTTC. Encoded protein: CASSRGGTGRGEQYF.